The 17 T cell receptor beta chains below come from one sample, sequenced in a study of T cells after yellow fever vaccination. MiXCR, run by TCRdb on the 5' RACE reads, gives a single entry per CDR3 protein. The sample shows 100,000 to 150,000 distinct CDR3 sequences, 6% to 8% of them seen only once. The input for sequencing was CD4+ T cells sorted from PBMCs, taken 10 to 11 days after the first yellow fever vaccination. These receptors came from a man aged 18 to 35 who received the YFV17D yellow fever vaccine.

This clonotype was recorded once. Germline and junction disagree at one end, which may indicate a read error. The chain links TRBV12-3 or TRBV12-4 to TRBJ2-7; D remains ambiguous. The CDR3 consists of 14 residues. In DNA, the CDR3 is TGTGCCGGCAGTCGATACCCAGGCTCCTACGAGCAGTACTTC. Its translation is CAGSRYPGSYEQYF.

This clonotype came up many times. The chain uses TRBV7-6 and TRBJ2-2; no clear D gene. The CDR3 is 13 residues long. Germline assignment: CDR1 SGHVS and CDR2 FNYEAQ. Trimming shortened V by 1 base and J by 7 bases, and 7 bases separated the two germline ends. The CDR3 sequence: CASSLESLGELFF. The CDR3 nucleotides read TGTGCCAGCAGCTTAGAGTCCCTCGGGGAGCTGTTTTTT.

This clonotype came up a few times. V gene TRBV18 combines with J gene TRBJ2-1, with D maybe TRBD1 (5 bases). CDR3 length: 18 residues. Germline CDR1 KGHSH, CDR2 LQKENI. Trimming took 3 bases from V and 0 from J, leaving 18 bases between them. As DNA, the CDR3 is TGTGCCAGCTCACCCTACATTAGTGACAGAAGCTCCTACAATGAGCAGTTCTTC. Residues: CASSPYISDRSSYNEQFF.

This clonotype turned up a few times. This chain uses TRBV3-1 with TRBJ1-2; D ambiguous. This CDR3 region has 16 residues. V was trimmed by 1 base and J by 0 bases, leaving 12 bases between them. Looked up from germline, CDR1 is LGHDT and CDR2 is YNNKEL (reference sequence). The CDR3 loop reads CASSQVYEGANYGYTF. CDR3 in DNA: TGTGCCAGCAGCCAAGTTTACGAGGGAGCTAACTATGGCTACACCTTC.

Many counts were recorded for this clonotype. J is TRBJ2-5 and V is TRBV12-3 or TRBV12-4; TRBD2 agrees at 11 bases. V was clipped by 6 bases and J by 5 bases; unmatched bases: 5. The CDR3 has 14 residues. The CDR3 loop is CASRNSGGAETQYF. Written as DNA, the CDR3 is TGTGCCAGCAGAAATAGCGGGGGGGCGGAGACCCAGTACTTC.

This clonotype was counted ten times or more. The rearrangement uses TRBV7-2 and TRBJ1-6; 10 bases are a match to TRBD1. This CDR3 spans 15 amino acids. Germline trimming cut 5 bases from V and 6 bases from J; bases unmatched to any gene: 4. The V gene's germline CDR1 is SGHTA and CDR2 FQGNSA. CDR3 bases: TGTGCCAGCAGCATAAGGACAGGGGGTAATTCACCCCTCCACTTT. It codes for CASSIRTGGNSPLHF.

This clonotype was seen repeatedly, ten times or more. V gene TRBV12-3 or TRBV12-4 combines with J gene TRBJ1-2, with D uncertain. The CDR3 is made up of 13 amino acids. V shed 1 base and J shed 0 bases, with 3 bases lying between them. In nucleotides, the CDR3 is TGTGCCAGCAGTTTAGGGCCTAACTATGGCTACACCTTC. It is translated as CASSLGPNYGYTF.

This clonotype has at least ten counts. The chain uses TRBV11-1 and TRBJ2-3; 12 nucleotides agree with TRBD2. With V trimmed by 1 base and J by 7 bases, 12 bases remained unmatched. The germline V gene has CDR1 SGHAT and CDR2 FQDESV (reference sequence). There are 18 residues in the CDR3. CDR3 protein: CASSLGTSGAGRANTQYF. The CDR3 nucleotides are TGTGCCAGCAGCTTAGGGACTAGCGGGGCGGGGAGAGCGAATACGCAGTATTTT.

Of note for this clonotype: One junction end disagrees with the germline gene, perhaps due to a read error. The chain has TRBV12-3 or TRBV12-4 and TRBJ1-4, with D perhaps matching TRBD1 (6 bases). This CDR3 comprises 17 residues. CDR3 sequence: CASSLGLDSATNEKLSF. The CDR3 coding sequence is TGTGCCAGCAGTTTAGGGCTGGACAGTGCAACTAATGAAAAACTGTCTTTT.

This clonotype has a count of ten or more. The J gene is TRBJ1-6, the V gene TRBV3-1, with unresolved D. This CDR3 spans 15 amino acids. Trimming cost V 5 bases and J 9 bases, with 17 bases left between them. CDR1 is LGHDT and CDR2 is YNNKEL in the germline V gene (reference sequence). The DNA of the CDR3 is TGTGCCAGCAGCTCCCATACGGACTTCTCTTCACCCCTCCACTTT. Amino acid sequence: CASSSHTDFSSPLHF.

This clonotype was counted ten times or more. The chain joins TRBV7-2 to TRBJ1-5, with D perhaps matching TRBD1 (5 bases). Germline V gene sequence: CDR1 SGHTA, CDR2 FQGNSA. The CDR3 spans 14 residues. V shed 4 bases and J shed 2 bases, with 9 bases lying between them. The CDR3 coding sequence is TGTGCCAGCAGCTGGAGGGGCGGCAATCAGCCCCAGCATTTT. Residues: CASSWRGGNQPQHF.

The chain links TRBV28 to TRBJ2-3, with D perhaps given as TRBD1 or TRBD2 (5 bases each). The CDR3 is made up of 14 amino acids. Germline V gene sequence: CDR1 MDHEN, CDR2 SYDVKM. V was trimmed by 4 bases and J by 2 bases, leaving 10 bases between them. The CDR3 protein is CASSSPGHTDTQYF. CDR3 bases: TGTGCCAGCAGTTCCCCGGGGCACACAGATACGCAGTATTTT.

This clonotype was seen at least ten times. The chain uses TRBV30 and TRBJ2-7; TRBD1 matches at 8 bases. The CDR3 is 14 amino acids. In germline, CDR1 is GTSNPN, CDR2 SVGIG (reference sequence). V gave up 5 bases and J gave up 2 bases; unmatched junction bases: 8. CDR3 loop: CAWEGQGRTYEQYF. CDR3 nucleotide sequence: TGTGCCTGGGAAGGACAGGGAAGGACCTACGAGCAGTACTTC.

This clonotype has at least ten counts. The chain uses TRBV5-6 and TRBJ2-1; TRBD2 agrees at 9 bases. Unmatched junction bases numbered 11, after V lost 1 base and J lost 3 bases. The CDR3 contains 18 residues. Germline V lookup: CDR1 SGHDT, CDR2 YYEEEE. DNA for the CDR3: TGTGCCAGCAGCTTGAAAGGCTGGCGGGGGGGCCTCTACAATGAGCAGTTCTTC. This sequence encodes CASSLKGWRGGLYNEQFF.

The table lists this clonotype with many counts. V and J are TRBV6-4 and TRBJ1-5, with a weak D call TRBD1 (6 bases). CDR1 is MRHNA and CDR2 is SNTAGT in the germline V gene. The V and J ends lost 3 bases and 5 bases respectively, with 11 bases between them. CDR3 length: 14 amino acids. The CDR3 here is CASSEGAVDQPQHF. The DNA for the CDR3 is TGTGCCAGCAGTGAGGGGGCTGTAGATCAGCCCCAGCATTTT.

In its sample, this clonotype was seen many times. The chain links TRBV5-1 to TRBJ1-1; D is unclear. CDR1 is SGHRS, CDR2 YFSETQ, per germline. Trimming removed 0 bases at V and 6 bases at J, with 12 bases between. The CDR3 totals 14 residues. The CDR3 here is CASSLGQLHSEAFF. The CDR3 nucleotides are TGCGCCAGCAGCTTGGGACAACTGCACTCTGAAGCTTTCTTT. Supplemented by reference TRBV5-1 and TRBJ1-1, the full variable domain reads KAGVTQTPRYLIKTRGQQVTLSCSPISGHRSVSWYQQTPGQGLQFLFEYFSETQRNKGNFPGRFSGRQFSNSRSEMNVSTLELGDSALYLCASSLGQLHSEAFFGQGTRLTVV.

This clonotype was seen ten or more times. V gene TRBV4-2 combines with J gene TRBJ2-3; perhaps TRBD1 as D (6 bases). CDR3 size: 14 residues. CDR1 is LGHNA, CDR2 YNFKEQ, per germline. Trimming took off 0 bases at V and 11 bases at J, with 15 bases between the two ends. CDR3 residues: CASSQDFDRDMQYF. For the CDR3, the DNA is TGTGCCAGCAGCCAAGATTTCGATAGGGACATGCAGTATTTT.